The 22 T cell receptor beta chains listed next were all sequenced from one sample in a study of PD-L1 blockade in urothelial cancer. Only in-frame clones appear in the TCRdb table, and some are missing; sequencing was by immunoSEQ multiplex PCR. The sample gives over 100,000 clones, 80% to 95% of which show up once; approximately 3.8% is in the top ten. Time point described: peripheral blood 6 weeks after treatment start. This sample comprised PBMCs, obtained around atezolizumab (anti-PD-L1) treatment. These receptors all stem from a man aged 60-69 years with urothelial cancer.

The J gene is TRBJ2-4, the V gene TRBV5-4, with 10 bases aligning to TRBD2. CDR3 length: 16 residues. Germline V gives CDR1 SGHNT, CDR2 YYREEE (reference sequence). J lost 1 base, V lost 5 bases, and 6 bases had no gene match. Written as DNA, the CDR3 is TGTGCCAGCAGTTCTGGGACTAGCGAGGCCAAAAACATTCAGTACTTC. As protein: CASSSGTSEAKNIQYF. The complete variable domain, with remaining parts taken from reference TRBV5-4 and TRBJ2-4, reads ETGVTQSPTHLIKTRGQQVTLRCSSQSGHNTVSWYQQALGQGPQFIFQYYREEENGRGNFPPRFSGLQFPNYSSELNVNALELDDSALYLCASSSGTSEAKNIQYFGAGTRLSVL.

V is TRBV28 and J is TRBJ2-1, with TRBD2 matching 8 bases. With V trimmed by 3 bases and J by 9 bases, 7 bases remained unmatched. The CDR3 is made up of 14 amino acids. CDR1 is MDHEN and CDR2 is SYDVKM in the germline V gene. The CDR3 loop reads CASSLGGLAREQFF. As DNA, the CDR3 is TGTGCCAGCAGTTTGGGAGGACTAGCACGTGAGCAGTTCTTC.

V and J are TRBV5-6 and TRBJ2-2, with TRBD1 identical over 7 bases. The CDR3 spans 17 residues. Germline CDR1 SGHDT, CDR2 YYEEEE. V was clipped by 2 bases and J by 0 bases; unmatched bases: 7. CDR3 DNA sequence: TGTGCCAGCAGCTTCCTAAACAGGGGCCCGAACACCGGGGAGCTGTTTTTT. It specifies CASSFLNRGPNTGELFF.

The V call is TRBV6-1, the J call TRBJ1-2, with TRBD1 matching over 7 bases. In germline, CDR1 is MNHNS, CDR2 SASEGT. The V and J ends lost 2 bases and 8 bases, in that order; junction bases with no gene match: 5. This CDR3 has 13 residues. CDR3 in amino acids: CASSEYRGFGYTF. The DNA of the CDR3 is TGTGCCAGCAGTGAATACAGGGGTTTCGGCTACACCTTC.

The CDR3 nucleotides read TGTGCCAGCAGTTCGGACAGGGATCTGAACACTGAAGCTTTCTTT. Protein sequence: CASSSDRDLNTEAFF. The rearrangement uses TRBV6-6 and TRBJ1-1, with 8 bases aligning to TRBD1. After removal of 4 bases from V and 0 bases from J, the junction contained 4 bases not matched to a gene. The germline V gene encodes CDR1 MNHNY and CDR2 SVGAGI (reference sequence). The CDR3 consists of 15 residues.

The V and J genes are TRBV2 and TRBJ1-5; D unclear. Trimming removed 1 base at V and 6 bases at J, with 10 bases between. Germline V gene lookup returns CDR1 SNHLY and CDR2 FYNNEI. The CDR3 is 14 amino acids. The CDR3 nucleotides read TGTGCCAGCAGTGAAGTGTCATTTTCTCAGCCCCAGCATTTT. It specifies CASSEVSFSQPQHF.

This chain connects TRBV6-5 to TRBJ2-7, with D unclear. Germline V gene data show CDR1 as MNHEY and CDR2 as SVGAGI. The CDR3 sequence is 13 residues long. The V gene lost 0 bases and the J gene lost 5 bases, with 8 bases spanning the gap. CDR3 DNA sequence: TGTGCCAGCAGTTACTCAATGCGCGACGAGCAGTACTTC. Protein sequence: CASSYSMRDEQYF.

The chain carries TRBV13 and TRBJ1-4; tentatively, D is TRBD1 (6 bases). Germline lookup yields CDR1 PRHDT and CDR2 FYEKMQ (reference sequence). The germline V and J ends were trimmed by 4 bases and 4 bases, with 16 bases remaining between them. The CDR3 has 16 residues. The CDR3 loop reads CASSSRLQGDNEKLFF. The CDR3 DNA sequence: TGTGCCAGCAGCTCCCGCCTACAGGGAGATAATGAAAAACTGTTTTTT. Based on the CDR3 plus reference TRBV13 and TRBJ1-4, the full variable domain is AAGVIQSPRHLIKEKRETATLKCYPIPRHDTVYWYQQGPGQDPQFLISFYEKMQSDKGSIPDRFSAQQFSDYHSELNMSSLELGDSALYFCASSSRLQGDNEKLFFGSGTQLSVL.

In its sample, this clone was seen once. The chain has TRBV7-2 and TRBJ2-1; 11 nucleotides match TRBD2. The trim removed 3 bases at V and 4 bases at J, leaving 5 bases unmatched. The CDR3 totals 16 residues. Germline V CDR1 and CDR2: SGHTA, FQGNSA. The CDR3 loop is CASSFFSGGVYNEQFF. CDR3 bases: TGTGCCAGCAGCTTCTTTAGCGGGGGGGTTTACAATGAGCAGTTCTTC.

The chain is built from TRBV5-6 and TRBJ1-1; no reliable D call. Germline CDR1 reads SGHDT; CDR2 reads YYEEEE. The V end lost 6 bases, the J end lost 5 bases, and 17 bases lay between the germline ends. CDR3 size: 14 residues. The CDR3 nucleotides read TGTGCCAGCACAGGTGTTTTTAGGAGGACTGAAGCTTTCTTT. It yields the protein CASTGVFRRTEAFF.

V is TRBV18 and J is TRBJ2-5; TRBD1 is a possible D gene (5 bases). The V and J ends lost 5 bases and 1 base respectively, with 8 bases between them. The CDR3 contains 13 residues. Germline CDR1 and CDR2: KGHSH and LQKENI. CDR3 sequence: CASSYRFQETQYF. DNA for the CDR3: TGTGCCAGCTCATACAGGTTCCAAGAGACCCAGTACTTC.

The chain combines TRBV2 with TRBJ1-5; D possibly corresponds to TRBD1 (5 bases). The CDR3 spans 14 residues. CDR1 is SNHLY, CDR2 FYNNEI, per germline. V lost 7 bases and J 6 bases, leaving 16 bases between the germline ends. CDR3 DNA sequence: TGTGCCAGCAACGAACGGATGGGGGGTCAGCCCCAGCATTTT. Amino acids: CASNERMGGQPQHF.

The CDR3: CAWSSGEGEQFF. The CDR3 DNA reads as TGTGCCTGGAGTTCTGGAGAGGGTGAGCAGTTCTTC. The J gene is TRBJ2-1, the V gene TRBV30; a possible D gene is TRBD2 (5 bases). Looked up from germline, CDR1 is GTSNPN and CDR2 is SVGIG (reference sequence). The CDR3 sequence is 12 residues long. Trimming cost V 2 bases and J 9 bases, with 11 bases left between them. Complete variable domain (other parts from reference TRBV30 and TRBJ2-1): SQTIHQWPATLVQPVGSPLSLECTVEGTSNPNLYWYRQAAGRGLQLLFYSVGIGQISSEVPQNLSASRPQDRQFILSSKKLLLSDSGFYLCAWSSGEGEQFFGPGTRLTVL.

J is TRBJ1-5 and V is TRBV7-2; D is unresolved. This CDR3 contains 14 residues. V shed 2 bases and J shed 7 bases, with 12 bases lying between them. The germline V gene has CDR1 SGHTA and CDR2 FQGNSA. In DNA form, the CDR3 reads TGTGCCAGCAGCTTATTTCCCAGCGGCCAGCCCCAGCATTTT. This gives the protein CASSLFPSGQPQHF.

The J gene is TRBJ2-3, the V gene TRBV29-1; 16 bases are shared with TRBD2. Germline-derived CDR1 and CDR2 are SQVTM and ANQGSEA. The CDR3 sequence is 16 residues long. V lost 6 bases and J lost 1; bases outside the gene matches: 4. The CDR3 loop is CSVGTSGREGTDTQYF. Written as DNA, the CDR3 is TGCAGCGTCGGGACTAGCGGGAGGGAGGGCACAGATACGCAGTATTTT.

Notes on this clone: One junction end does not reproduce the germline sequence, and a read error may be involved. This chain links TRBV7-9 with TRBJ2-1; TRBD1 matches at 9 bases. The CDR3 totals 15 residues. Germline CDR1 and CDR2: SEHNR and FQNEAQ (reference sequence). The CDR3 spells CASSLGQGTTNEQFF. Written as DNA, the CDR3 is TGTGCCAGCAGTTTAGGACAGGGGACAACGAATGAGCAGTTCTTC.

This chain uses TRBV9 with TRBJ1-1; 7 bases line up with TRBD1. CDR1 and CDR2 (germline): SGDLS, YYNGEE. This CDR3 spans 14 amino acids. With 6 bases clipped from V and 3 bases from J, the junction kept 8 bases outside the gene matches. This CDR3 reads CASTRGILDTEAFF. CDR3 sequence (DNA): TGTGCCAGCACCAGGGGGATCCTAGACACTGAAGCTTTCTTT.

Here the CDR3 reads CASSRVGRETQYF. The CDR3 bases are TGTGCCAGCAGCCGCGTGGGGAGGGAGACCCAGTACTTC. This chain uses TRBV5-6 with TRBJ2-5; maybe TRBD2 (6 bases). The V gene lost 4 bases and the J gene lost 5 bases, with 12 bases spanning the gap. CDR1 and CDR2 from the germline V gene are SGHDT and YYEEEE. The CDR3 extends over 13 amino acids.

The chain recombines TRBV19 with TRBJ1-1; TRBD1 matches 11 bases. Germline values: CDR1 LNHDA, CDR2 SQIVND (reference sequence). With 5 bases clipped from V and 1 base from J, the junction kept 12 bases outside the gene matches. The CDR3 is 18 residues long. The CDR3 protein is CASSRRTGGYVGNTEAFF. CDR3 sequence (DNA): TGTGCCAGTAGTCGGCGGACAGGGGGCTACGTAGGGAACACTGAAGCTTTCTTT.

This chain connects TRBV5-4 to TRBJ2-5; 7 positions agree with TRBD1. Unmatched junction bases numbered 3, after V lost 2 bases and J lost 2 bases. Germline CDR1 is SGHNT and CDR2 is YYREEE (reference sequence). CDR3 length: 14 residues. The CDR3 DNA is TGTGCCAGCAGCTTTTCGGGACAGCAAGAGACCCAGTACTTC. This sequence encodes CASSFSGQQETQYF.

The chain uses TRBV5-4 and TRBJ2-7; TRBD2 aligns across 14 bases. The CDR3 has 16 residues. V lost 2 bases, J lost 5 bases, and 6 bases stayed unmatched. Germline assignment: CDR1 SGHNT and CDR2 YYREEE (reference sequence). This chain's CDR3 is CASSLGLAGGVNEQYF. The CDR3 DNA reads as TGTGCCAGCAGCTTAGGACTAGCGGGGGGAGTGAACGAGCAGTACTTC. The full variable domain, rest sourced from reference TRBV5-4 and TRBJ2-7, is ETGVTQSPTHLIKTRGQQVTLRCSSQSGHNTVSWYQQALGQGPQFIFQYYREEENGRGNFPPRFSGLQFPNYSSELNVNALELDDSALYLCASSLGLAGGVNEQYFGPGTRLTVT.

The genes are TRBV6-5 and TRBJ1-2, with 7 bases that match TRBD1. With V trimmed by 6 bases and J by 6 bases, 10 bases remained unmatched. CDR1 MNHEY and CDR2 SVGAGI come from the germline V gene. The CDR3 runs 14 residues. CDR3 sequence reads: CASSRFDRDDGYTF. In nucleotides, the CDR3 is TGTGCCAGCAGCCGATTCGACAGGGACGATGGCTACACCTTC.